This entry lists 5 T cell receptor beta chains sequenced from one sample in a study of spatial heterogeneity in lung cancer. Described time point: sample taken at primary tumor resection. TCRdb re-derived calls from the 5' RACE reads in MiXCR, one entry per CDR3 protein. This sample has roughly 39,000 distinct CDR3 sequences; around 7% occur once, and the top ten carry roughly 28%. The specimen was PBMCs, collected at surgery. Source of these receptors: a male donor with early-stage non-small cell lung cancer.

This clonotype was observed at least ten times. The V and J genes are TRBV5-1 and TRBJ2-3; maybe TRBD1 (8 bases). V was clipped by 4 bases and J by 6 bases, with 18 bases between them. Germline loops: CDR1 SGHRS, CDR2 YFSETQ. The CDR3 consists of 15 residues. CDR3 sequence reads: CASSSGTGLGDTQYF. The CDR3 coding sequence is TGCGCCAGCAGCAGCGGGACAGGCCTTGGCGATACGCAGTATTTT.

This clonotype was recorded a few times. This chain uses TRBV18 with TRBJ2-3; 9 bases agree with TRBD2. V lost 5 bases to trimming and J lost 1 base; unmatched junction nucleotides: 7. The germline V gene has CDR1 KGHSH and CDR2 LQKENI. CDR3 length equals 16 residues. The CDR3, as DNA: TGTGCCAGCTCAGTAACCGGGACTAGCCGCACAGATACGCAGTATTTT. Translated, it gives CASSVTGTSRTDTQYF. The entire variable domain, with the rest obtained from reference TRBV18 and TRBJ2-3, is as follows: NAGVMQNPRHLVRRRGQEARLRCSPMKGHSHVYWYRQLPEEGLKFMVYLQKENIIDESGMPKERFSAEFPKEGPSILRIQQVVRGDSAAYFCASSVTGTSRTDTQYFGPGTRLTVL.

In its sample, this clonotype was seen many times. The junction departs from the called germline gene at one end, perhaps through a read error. The J gene is TRBJ2-3, the V gene TRBV7-7; maybe TRBD1 (6 bases). Germline V gene data show CDR1 as SSHAT and CDR2 as FNYEAQ (reference sequence). CDR3 length equals 13 residues. CDR3 in amino acids: CASSFQDRDTQYF. The CDR3, as DNA: TGTGCTAGCAGCTTTCAAGACAGGGATACGCAGTATTTT.

The chain combines TRBV5-1 with TRBJ2-3, with TRBD2 matching over 14 bases. J lost 8 bases, V lost 4 bases, and 15 bases had no gene match. The CDR3 contains 18 residues. The germline V gene has CDR1 SGHRS and CDR2 YFSETQ. The CDR3 region is CASSPNSGLAGEGGTQYF. The CDR3 DNA reads as TGCGCCAGCAGCCCTAACTCGGGACTAGCGGGAGAGGGTGGTACGCAGTATTTT.

The rearrangement uses TRBV20-1 and TRBJ2-7; the D is unclear. CDR3 length: 13 residues. The ends were cut back, 6 bases at V and 2 bases at J, with 14 bases in the middle. In germline, CDR1 is DFQATT, CDR2 SNEGSKA (reference sequence). CDR3 nucleotides: TGCAGTGCCCACTCAACAGTGACCTACGAGCAGTACTTC. This encodes CSAHSTVTYEQYF.